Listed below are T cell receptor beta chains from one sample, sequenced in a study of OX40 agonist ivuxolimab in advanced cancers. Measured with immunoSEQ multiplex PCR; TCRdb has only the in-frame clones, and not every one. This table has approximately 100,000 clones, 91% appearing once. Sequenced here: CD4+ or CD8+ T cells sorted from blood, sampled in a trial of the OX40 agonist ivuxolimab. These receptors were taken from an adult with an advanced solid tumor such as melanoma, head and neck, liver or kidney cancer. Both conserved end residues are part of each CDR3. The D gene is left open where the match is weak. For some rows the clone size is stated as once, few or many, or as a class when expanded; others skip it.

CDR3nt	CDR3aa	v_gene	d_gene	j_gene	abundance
TGTGCCAGCAGCAAAGGCCCTCGGAGAACCCCCTCTGGGGCCAACGTCCTGACTTTC	CASSKGPRRTPSGANVLTF	TRBV21-1	.	TRBJ2-6	.
TGTGCCAGCAAGGGACTAGCGGGAGGCGCAGATACGCAGTATTTT	CASKGLAGGADTQYF	TRBV6-1	TRBD2	TRBJ2-3	.
TGTGCCAGTAGTAGGTCAGGGTTTCGGGAGACCCAGTACTTC	CASSRSGFRETQYF	TRBV19	.	TRBJ2-5	.
TGCGCCAGCAAAAATGGCGGGAGCACAGATACGCAGTATTTT	CASKNGGSTDTQYF	TRBV5-1	.	TRBJ2-3	once
TGTGCCAGCTCACCGATGACAGGGGGGGATCAGCCCCAGCATTTT	CASSPMTGGDQPQHF	TRBV18	TRBD1	TRBJ1-5	.
TGTGCCAGCAGCAATTTAGCGTACGAGCAGTACTTC	CASSNLAYEQYF	TRBV6-5	.	TRBJ2-7	.
TGTGCCAGCAGTCGCCAGTCGGCTAGCACAGATACGCAGTATTTT	CASSRQSASTDTQYF	TRBV6-1	.	TRBJ2-3	.
TGTGCCTGGAGTGTACGAGTCGGGACGAAGTTCTTC	CAWSVRVGTKFF	TRBV30	.	TRBJ2-1	.
TGTGCCTGGAGCCTGGAAGAGACCCAGTACTTC	CAWSLEETQYF	TRBV30	.	TRBJ2-5	.
TGCGCCAGCAGACAGGGACTAGCGGGATTGGCAGATACGCAGTATTTT	CASRQGLAGLADTQYF	TRBV5-1	TRBD2	TRBJ2-3	.
TGCGCCAGCAGCCAAGGCAGAGGAGTAAGTTCTGGAAACACCATATATTTT	CASSQGRGVSSGNTIYF	TRBV4-1	.	TRBJ1-3	.
TGTGCCAGCAGCGTAGTCCCATCACAGGGGGGAAGCTCTGGAAACACCATATATTTT	CASSVVPSQGGSSGNTIYF	TRBV9	TRBD1	TRBJ1-3	.
TGTGCCATCAGTGCCAGACGTCCGGGACTAGCCGGTAACGAGCAGTACTTC	CAISARRPGLAGNEQYF	TRBV10-3	TRBD2	TRBJ2-7	.
TGTGCCAGCAGCTTAGGCCTCAACAATGAGCAGTTCTTC	CASSLGLNNEQFF	TRBV7-2	.	TRBJ2-1	.
TGTGCCAGCAGTTTTACCACAGGAGGAGATTCCTACGAGCAGTACTTC	CASSFTTGGDSYEQYF	TRBV27	.	TRBJ2-7	.
TGTGCCAGCAGCCTAGCGATTGCAGATACGCAGTATTTT	CASSLAIADTQYF	TRBV7-2	.	TRBJ2-3	.
TGCGCCAGCAGCCAAGATCACGGGAGAGTCAATCAGCCCCAGCATTTT	CASSQDHGRVNQPQHF	TRBV4-3	.	TRBJ1-5	.